The clone carrying this TCR beta chain was seen a single time. The data derive from a study of T cell responses to AZD1222 COVID-19 vaccine. The table came from immunoSEQ multiplex PCR; TCRdb's copy has only in-frame clones and leaves some out. The table lists approximately 100,000 clones, nearly 95% of them singletons, with approximately 5% in the top ten. V dropped 1 base and J dropped 5 bases, with 12 bases sitting between them. The germline V gene encodes CDR1 SGHRS and CDR2 YFSETQ. The CDR3 loop spans 14 amino acids. The rearrangement uses TRBV5-1 and TRBJ1-1; D gene ambiguous. The starting material was peripheral blood, obtained on day 0 of AZD1222 vaccination. The source of this sequence is an adult in good health. CDR3 bases: TGCGCCAGCAGCTTGCGCGTAGGTGGGACTGAAGCTTTCTTT. Protein sequence: CASSLRVGGTEAFF.